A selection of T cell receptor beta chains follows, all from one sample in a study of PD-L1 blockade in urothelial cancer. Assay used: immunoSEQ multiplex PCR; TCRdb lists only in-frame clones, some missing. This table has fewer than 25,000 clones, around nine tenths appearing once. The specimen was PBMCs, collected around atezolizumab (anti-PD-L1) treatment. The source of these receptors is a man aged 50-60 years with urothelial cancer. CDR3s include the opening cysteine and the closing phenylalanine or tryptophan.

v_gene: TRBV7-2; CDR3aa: CASSQSGISGEQYF
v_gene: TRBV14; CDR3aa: CASSPRQVLTDTQYF
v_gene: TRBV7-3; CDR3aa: CASSPISLGGPSNQPQHF
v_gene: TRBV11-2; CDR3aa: CASSLDQVSSGANVLTF
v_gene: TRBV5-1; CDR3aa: CASSLATRGGQETQYF
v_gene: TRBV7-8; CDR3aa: CASSKRTGANTEAFF
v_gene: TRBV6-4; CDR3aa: CASSDTDRGGPQHF
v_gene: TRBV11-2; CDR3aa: CASSPAGGRGSNEQFF
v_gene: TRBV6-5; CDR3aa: CASCPRGYNEQFF
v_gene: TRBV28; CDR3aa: CASSLITGQGYGYTF
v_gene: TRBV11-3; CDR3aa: CASSLRLGSSGSTDTQYF
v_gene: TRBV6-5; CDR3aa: CASSYHPGATEAFF
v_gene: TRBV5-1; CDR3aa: CASSLGTGAESPQHF
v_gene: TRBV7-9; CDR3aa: CASSLDKAVFSYEQYF
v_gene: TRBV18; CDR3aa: CASSSGGTGVWNTEAFF
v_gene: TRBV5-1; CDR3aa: CASSLDTTGGHEQYF
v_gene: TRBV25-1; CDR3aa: CASSRAGTPYNEQFF
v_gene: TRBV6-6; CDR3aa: CASSYSDYTDTQYF
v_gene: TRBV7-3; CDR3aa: CASSLAKGQAYEQYF
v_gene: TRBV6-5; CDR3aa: CASSVTGTPYGYTF
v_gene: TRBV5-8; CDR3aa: CASSLSLASTGELFF
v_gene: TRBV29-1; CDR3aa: CSVDGGQGAYGYTF
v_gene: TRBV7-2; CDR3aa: CASSLIGVFTDTQYF
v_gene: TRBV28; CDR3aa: CASELTSGGVNYGYTF
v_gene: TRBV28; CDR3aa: CASSYLLSSYNEQFF
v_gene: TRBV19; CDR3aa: CASSPAGLSYEQYF
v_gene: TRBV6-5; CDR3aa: CASSYELTGNNEKLFF
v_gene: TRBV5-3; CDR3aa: CARSWPGTGFSYEQYF
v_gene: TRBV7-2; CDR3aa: CASSYRDRGTDTQYF
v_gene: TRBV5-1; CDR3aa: CASSPRMSGGEQYF
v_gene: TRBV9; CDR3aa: CASSVGPRDRLTQYF
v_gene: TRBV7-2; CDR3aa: CASSFSQGAWDEQYF
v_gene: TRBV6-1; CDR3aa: CASSEITGRETQYF
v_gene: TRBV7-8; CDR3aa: CASSSLTSASTHEQFF
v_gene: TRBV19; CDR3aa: CASSIGSGGGSETQYF
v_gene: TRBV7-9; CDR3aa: CASSQGQSNEKLFF
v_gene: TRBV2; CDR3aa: CASAETTGSNSPLHF
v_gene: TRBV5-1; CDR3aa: CASSLGLAGGPVADTQYF
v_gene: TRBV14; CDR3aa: CASSPRGLKSGELFF
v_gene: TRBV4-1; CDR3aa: CASSQECGCQGLSNQPQHF
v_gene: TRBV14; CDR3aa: CASSQVDLVVSDTQYF
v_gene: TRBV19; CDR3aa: CATRLDRSSYNEQFF
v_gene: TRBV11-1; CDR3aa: CASSRRTANTEAFF
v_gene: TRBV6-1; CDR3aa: CASSLWTGGNEKLFF
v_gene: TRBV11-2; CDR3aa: CASSPGRFETQYF
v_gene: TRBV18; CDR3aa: CASSPAPGSRSYGYTF
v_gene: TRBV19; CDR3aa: CASSIVLAGGPYEQFF
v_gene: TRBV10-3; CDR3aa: CAISEDRRGGSTDTQYF
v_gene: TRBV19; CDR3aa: CASSTTGLQSSPLHF
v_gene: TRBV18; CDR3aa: CASSPLAGRGTDTQYF
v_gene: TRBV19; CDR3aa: CASSIGPGSTDTQYF
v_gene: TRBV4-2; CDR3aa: CASSQVGQPSSGANVLTF
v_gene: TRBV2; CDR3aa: CASSEVIRVDFYEQYF
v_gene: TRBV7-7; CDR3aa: CASSLGVAGEQFF
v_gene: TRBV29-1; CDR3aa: CSVDRGYEQYF
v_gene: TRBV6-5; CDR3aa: CASRSDRAVLRELFF
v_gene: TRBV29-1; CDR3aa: CSVEGLRRYSGSGDEQFF
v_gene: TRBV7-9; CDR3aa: CASSSGTYNEQFF
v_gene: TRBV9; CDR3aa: CASSAPGGTETYNEQFF
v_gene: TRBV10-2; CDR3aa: CASSVKKGQAYDSYEQYF